Following are 20 T cell receptor beta chains from one sample sequenced in a study of T cells in Graves' hyperthyroidism and ophthalmopathy. TCR beta CDR3 regions were amplified from RNA. TCR CDR3 underwent first-round RT-PCR with the HTBI primer set. TCRdb independently ran MiXCR on the multiplex PCR reads; one entry per CDR3 protein. The sample lists some 400,000 distinct CDR3 sequences, about 13% occurring once. The sequencing input was blood. The receptors were gathered from a man in his thirties or forties with Graves' hyperthyroidism that later progressed to Graves' ophthalmopathy.

This clonotype was seen many times. V gene TRBV12-3 or TRBV12-4 combines with J gene TRBJ1-5, with TRBD1 matching 7 bases. CDR3 length equals 15 residues. The V gene end was trimmed by 1 base and the J gene end by 5 bases; junction bases not matched to a gene: 5. The CDR3 DNA follows: TGTGCCAGCAGTTTAGGTATACAGGGGTATCAGCCCCAGCATTTT. Protein product: CASSLGIQGYQPQHF.

This clonotype was observed a handful of times. V gene TRBV10-3 combines with J gene TRBJ1-6, with D possibly TRBD1 on 5 matching bases. The CDR3 sequence is 15 residues long. Germline values: CDR1 ENHRY, CDR2 SYGVKD. V was cut by 2 bases and J by 6 bases, with 11 bases left in between. As DNA, the CDR3 is TGTGCCATCAGTGAGATGGAGGGACGTAATTCACCCCTCCACTTT. Translated: CAISEMEGRNSPLHF.

The sample holds many counts of this clonotype. The chain couples TRBV28 to TRBJ1-4; unclear D gene. CDR1 is MDHEN and CDR2 is SYDVKM in the germline V gene. Trimming took 5 bases from V and 6 from J, leaving 7 bases between them. The CDR3 has 12 residues. CDR3 DNA: TGTGCCAGCAGTGTTGGGGATGAAAAACTGTTTTTT. Translated, it gives CASSVGDEKLFF. Drawing the rest from reference TRBV28 and TRBJ1-4, the complete variable domain is DVKVTQSSRYLVKRTGEKVFLECVQDMDHENMFWYRQDPGLGLRLIYFSYDVKMKEKGDIPEGYSVSREKKERFSLILESASTNQTSMYLCASSVGDEKLFFGSGTQLSVL.

This clonotype has a count of ten or more. The V and J genes are TRBV28 and TRBJ1-2, with D perhaps matching TRBD1 (6 bases). Germline V gene sequence: CDR1 MDHEN, CDR2 SYDVKM. CDR3 length equals 14 residues. The germline V and J ends were trimmed by 2 bases and 4 bases, with 11 bases remaining between them. CDR3 nucleotide sequence: TGTGCCAGCAGTTTAGGAACAGGGATCTATGGCTACACCTTC. It specifies CASSLGTGIYGYTF.

Worth noting for this clonotype: The junction shows a germline mismatch at one end, possibly a read error. The V and J genes are TRBV12-3 or TRBV12-4 and TRBJ2-1, with TRBD1 matching 11 bases. This CDR3 has 15 residues. The CDR3 is CVSSVGQGAGNEQFF. The DNA for the CDR3 is TGTGTCAGCAGTGTCGGACAGGGGGCTGGCAATGAGCAGTTCTTC.

This clonotype has a handful of counts. The V call is TRBV5-1, the J call TRBJ1-5; D call uncertain. The CDR3 is 16 residues long. Trimming cost V 0 bases and J 6 bases, with 16 bases left between them. The germline gives CDR1 SGHRS, CDR2 YFSETQ. The CDR3 DNA follows: TGCGCCAGCAGCTTGGTGCAGGCCGTAAGCGGTCAGCCCCAGCATTTT. Translated, it gives CASSLVQAVSGQPQHF.

Ten or more counts support this clonotype. This chain links TRBV9 with TRBJ2-7; D may be TRBD1 (6 bases). Germline values: CDR1 SGDLS, CDR2 YYNGEE. This CDR3 is built from 14 residues. V was shortened by 3 bases and J by 0 bases, with 10 bases between the two germline ends. CDR3: CASSEQGGSYEQYF. The CDR3 region has the DNA TGTGCCAGCAGCGAACAGGGTGGCTCCTACGAGCAGTACTTC.

This clonotype has at least ten counts. The V gene is TRBV2, the J gene TRBJ1-4; D unclear. CDR3 size: 13 residues. V lost 7 bases to trimming and J lost 4 bases, with 10 bases between them. CDR1 and CDR2 (germline): SNHLY, FYNNEI. As DNA, the CDR3 is TGTGCCAGCATCCCACCCGGTAATGAAAAACTGTTTTTT. Encoded protein: CASIPPGNEKLFF.

The CDR3 DNA sequence: TGTGCCAGCAATGAGCGGGGGGGCCGCTTCCAAGAGACCCAGTACTTC. Its translation: CASNERGGRFQETQYF. This chain uses TRBV2 with TRBJ2-5; 10 nucleotides align to TRBD2. Germline CDR1 reads SNHLY; CDR2 reads FYNNEI. The CDR3 spans 16 residues. V was clipped by 7 bases and J by 1 base; unmatched bases: 9.

V and J are TRBV9 and TRBJ2-7; 7 bases align to TRBD2. V dropped 3 bases and J dropped 1; count of bases not matched to a gene: 4. The CDR3 totals 14 residues. CDR1 is SGDLS and CDR2 is YYNGEE in the germline V gene. The CDR3 protein is CASSGLASSYEQYF. The CDR3, as DNA: TGTGCCAGCAGCGGACTAGCATCTTCCTACGAGCAGTACTTC.

The rearrangement joins TRBV2 to TRBJ2-3; 7 bases match TRBD1. The V and J ends lost 6 bases and 2 bases, in that order; junction bases with no gene match: 5. Germline CDR1 and CDR2: SNHLY and FYNNEI. This CDR3 has 14 amino acids. CDR3 in DNA: TGTGCCAGCAGAATACAGGGGCTCACAGATACGCAGTATTTT. It specifies CASRIQGLTDTQYF. Drawing the rest from reference TRBV2 and TRBJ2-3, the complete variable domain is EPEVTQTPSHQVTQMGQEVILRCVPISNHLYFYWYRQILGQKVEFLVSFYNNEISEKSEIFDDQFSVERPDGSNFTLKIRSTKLEDSAMYFCASRIQGLTDTQYFGPGTRLTVL.

This clonotype was seen many times. The chain joins TRBV14 to TRBJ1-1; no reliable D call. The germline V and J ends were trimmed by 1 base and 4 bases, with 13 bases remaining between them. Germline V lookup: CDR1 SGHDN, CDR2 FVKESK. CDR3 length equals 15 residues. The CDR3 reads CASSQVVNSRTEAFF. CDR3 coding DNA: TGTGCCAGCAGCCAAGTTGTCAACAGCCGCACTGAAGCTTTCTTT.

Only a few counts were recorded for this clonotype. This sequence joins TRBV27 and TRBJ2-3, with a tentative D call TRBD2 (5 bases). CDR1 MNHEY and CDR2 SMNVEV come from the germline V gene (reference sequence). The CDR3 spans 15 residues. V lost 3 bases, J lost 0 bases, and 10 bases lay in between. In nucleotides, the CDR3 is TGTGCCAGCAGTTTCCAGCCGGGGAGCACAGATACGCAGTATTTT. Its translation is CASSFQPGSTDTQYF.

This clonotype was detected many times. V is TRBV5-8 and J is TRBJ2-7, with a possible D match to TRBD1 (6 bases). CDR1 is SGHTS and CDR2 is YDEGEE in the germline V gene. V shed 3 bases and J shed 3 bases, with 19 bases lying between them. The length of the CDR3 is 16 residues. The chain's CDR3 is CASSWSRVQGNYEQYF. The CDR3, as DNA: TGTGCCAGCAGCTGGAGTCGGGTCCAGGGGAACTACGAGCAGTACTTC.

This clonotype has a count of ten or more. This chain joins TRBV27 and TRBJ1-2; 7 nucleotides match TRBD1. CDR1 and CDR2 (germline): MNHEY, SMNVEV (reference sequence). There are 15 residues in the CDR3. J was trimmed by 7 bases and V by 5 bases; bases with no gene match: 13. In DNA form, the CDR3 reads TGTGCCAGCAGTCCCCTACATACAGGGGTAGGTGGCTACACCTTC. Translation: CASSPLHTGVGGYTF.

This clonotype was seen a few times. The V call is TRBV19, the J call TRBJ1-4, with TRBD1 matching 9 bases. With V trimmed by 3 bases and J by 10 bases, 9 bases remained unmatched. CDR1 is LNHDA, CDR2 SQIVND, per germline (reference sequence). This CDR3 comprises 15 residues. CDR3 in DNA: TGTGCCAGTAGTATGGATGGGACAGGGAAGAGAAAACTGTTTTTT. It yields the protein CASSMDGTGKRKLFF.

This rearrangement joins TRBV28 to TRBJ1-5; D uncertain. V lost 10 bases and J lost 5, with 12 bases in between. Germline V gene data show CDR1 as MDHEN and CDR2 as SYDVKM. The CDR3 contains 12 residues. CDR3 protein: CATETYYQPQHF. The CDR3 bases are TGTGCCACTGAGACTTACTATCAGCCCCAGCATTTT.

This clonotype appeared many times. The chain uses TRBV20-1 and TRBJ1-5; a weak D match, TRBD1 (6 bases). The CDR3 loop spans 16 amino acids. V was cut by 5 bases and J by 0 bases, with 17 bases left in between. Germline V CDR1 and CDR2: DFQATT, SNEGSKA (reference sequence). The CDR3 loop reads CSARQGSVNSNQPQHF. The CDR3 DNA is TGCAGTGCTCGGCAGGGGTCGGTGAATAGCAATCAGCCCCAGCATTTT.

This clonotype was recorded at least ten times. The chain couples TRBV10-2 to TRBJ1-1, with D uncertain. The V gene lost 4 bases and the J gene lost 0 bases, with 9 bases spanning the gap. Germline V CDR1 and CDR2: WSHSY, SAAADI. The CDR3 covers 14 residues. DNA for the CDR3: TGCGCCAGCAGTGGAGGGATCATGAACACTGAAGCTTTCTTT. Its protein is CASSGGIMNTEAFF.

This clonotype was detected only a few times. The genes are TRBV12-3 or TRBV12-4 and TRBJ1-3; possible D gene TRBD1, 5 bases. With 6 bases removed from V and 11 bases from J, the gap between germline ends came to 14 bases. This CDR3 spans 12 amino acids. The CDR3 DNA sequence: TGTGCCAGCAGCTCCCACCGAGGGGCCATATATTTT. Amino acids: CASSSHRGAIYF.